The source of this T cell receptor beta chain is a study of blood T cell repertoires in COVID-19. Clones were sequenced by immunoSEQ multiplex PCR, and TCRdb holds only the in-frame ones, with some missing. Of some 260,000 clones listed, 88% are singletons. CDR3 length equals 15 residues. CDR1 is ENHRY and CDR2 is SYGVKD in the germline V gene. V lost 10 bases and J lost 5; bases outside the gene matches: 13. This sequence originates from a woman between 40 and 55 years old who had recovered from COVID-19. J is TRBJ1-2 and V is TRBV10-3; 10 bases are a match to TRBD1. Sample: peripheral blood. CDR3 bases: TGTGCCACCAAAGGTCGGGGGACAGGGGAATATGGCTACACCTTC. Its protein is CATKGRGTGEYGYTF.